This is a list of T cell receptor beta chains from one sample in a study of molecular identifiers for immune sequencing clone quantification. TCRdb reanalysed the PCR reads using MiXCR and keeps one entry per CDR3 protein. The data contain more than 250,000 distinct CDR3 sequences, over 20% of them seen just once; the ten biggest clones take up approximately 0.8%. The sequencing sample was made of naive CD8+ T cells from blood, with Jurkat cell RNA spiked in. The receptors shown here come from a human donor in good health. Some libraries in this study had Jurkat cell RNA spiked in. Each CDR3 is given with its conserved first and last residue. The order of the fields is CDR3 protein, CDR3 DNA, J gene, D gene, V gene, clone size. The D gene is left open where the match is weak. The size of a clone is reported for some rows only, either as once, few or many, or as a class for expanded clones.

CDR3aa: CSARGLWSSTDTQYF
CDR3nt: TGCAGTGCTAGAGGTTTATGGTCTAGCACAGATACGCAGTATTTT
j_gene: TRBJ2-3
d_gene: -
v_gene: TRBV20-1
abundance: many

CDR3aa: CASSSIGDREETQYF
CDR3nt: TGTGCCAGCAGCTCGATAGGGGACAGGGAAGAGACCCAGTACTTC
j_gene: TRBJ2-5
d_gene: TRBD1
v_gene: TRBV13
abundance: -

CDR3aa: CASSPGTGAREQYF
CDR3nt: TGCGCCAGCAGCCCCGGGACCGGTGCGAGGGAGCAGTACTTC
j_gene: TRBJ2-7
d_gene: -
v_gene: TRBV5-1
abundance: -

CDR3aa: CATSGGDEQYF
CDR3nt: TGTGCCACCAGTGGGGGGGACGAGCAGTACTTC
j_gene: TRBJ2-7
d_gene: -
v_gene: TRBV24-1
abundance: many

CDR3aa: CASRAASSYEQYF
CDR3nt: TGTGCCAGCAGAGCGGCTTCCTCCTACGAGCAGTACTTC
j_gene: TRBJ2-7
d_gene: -
v_gene: TRBV2
abundance: few

CDR3aa: CASSYGEQGIFTDTQYF
CDR3nt: TGTGCCAGCAGTTACGGTGAGCAGGGGATCTTCACAGATACGCAGTATTTT
j_gene: TRBJ2-3
d_gene: -
v_gene: TRBV6-2/TRBV6-3
abundance: -

CDR3aa: CASSPLGYHGELFF
CDR3nt: TGTGCCAGCAGCCCGCTCGGGTACCACGGGGAGCTGTTTTTT
j_gene: TRBJ2-2
d_gene: -
v_gene: TRBV7-9
abundance: many

CDR3aa: CASSYGNEKLFF
CDR3nt: TGTGCCAGCAGCTACGGGAATGAAAAACTGTTTTTT
j_gene: TRBJ1-4
d_gene: -
v_gene: TRBV6-2/TRBV6-3
abundance: many

CDR3aa: CASSLWGDASGANTQYF
CDR3nt: TGTGCCAGCAGTTTATGGGGCGACGCTAGCGGGGCAAATACGCAGTATTTT
j_gene: TRBJ2-3
d_gene: TRBD2
v_gene: TRBV28
abundance: many

CDR3aa: CASSLTVGRTEAFF
CDR3nt: TGTGCCAGCAGTCTAACCGTGGGTAGGACTGAAGCTTTCTTT
j_gene: TRBJ1-1
d_gene: -
v_gene: TRBV28
abundance: many

CDR3aa: CASSPTTGEKLFF
CDR3nt: TGTGCCAGCAGCCCTACGACCGGGGAAAAACTGTTTTTT
j_gene: TRBJ1-4
d_gene: -
v_gene: TRBV7-9
abundance: -

CDR3aa: CSGEGGTEAFF
CDR3nt: TGCAGCGGGGAAGGGGGCACTGAAGCTTTCTTT
j_gene: TRBJ1-1
d_gene: -
v_gene: TRBV29-1
abundance: many